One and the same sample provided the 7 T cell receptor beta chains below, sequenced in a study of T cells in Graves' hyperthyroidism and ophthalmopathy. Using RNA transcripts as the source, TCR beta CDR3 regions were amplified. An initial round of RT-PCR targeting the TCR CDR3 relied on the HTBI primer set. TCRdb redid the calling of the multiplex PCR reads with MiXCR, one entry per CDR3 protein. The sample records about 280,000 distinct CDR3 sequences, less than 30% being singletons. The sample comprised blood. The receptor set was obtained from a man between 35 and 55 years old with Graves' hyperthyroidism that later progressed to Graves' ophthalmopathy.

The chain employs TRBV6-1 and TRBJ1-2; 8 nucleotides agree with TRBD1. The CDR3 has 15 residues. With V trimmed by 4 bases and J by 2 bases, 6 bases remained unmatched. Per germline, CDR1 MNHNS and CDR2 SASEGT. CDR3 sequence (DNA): TGTGCCAGCAGTGTGACGACAGGGGCAAACTATGGCTACACCTTC. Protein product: CASSVTTGANYGYTF.

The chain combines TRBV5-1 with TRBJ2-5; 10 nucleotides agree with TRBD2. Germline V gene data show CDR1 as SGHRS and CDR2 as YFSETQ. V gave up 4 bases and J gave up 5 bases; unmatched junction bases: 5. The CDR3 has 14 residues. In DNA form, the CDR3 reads TGCGCCAGCAGCAACCTAGCGGGAGTGGAGACCCAGTACTTC. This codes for CASSNLAGVETQYF.

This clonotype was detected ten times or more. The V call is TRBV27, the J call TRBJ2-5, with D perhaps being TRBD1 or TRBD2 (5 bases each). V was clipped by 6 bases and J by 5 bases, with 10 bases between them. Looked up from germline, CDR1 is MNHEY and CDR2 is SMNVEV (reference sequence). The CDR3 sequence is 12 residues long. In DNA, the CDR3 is TGTGCCAGCAGCCCCGGGGACGAGACCCAGTACTTC. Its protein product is CASSPGDETQYF.

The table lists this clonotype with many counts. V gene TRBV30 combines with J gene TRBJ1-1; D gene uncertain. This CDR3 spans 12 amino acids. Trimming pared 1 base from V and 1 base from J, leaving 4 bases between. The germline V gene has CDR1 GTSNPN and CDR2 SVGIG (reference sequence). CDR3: CAWSAGNTEAFF. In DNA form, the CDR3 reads TGTGCCTGGAGTGCGGGGAACACTGAAGCTTTCTTT.

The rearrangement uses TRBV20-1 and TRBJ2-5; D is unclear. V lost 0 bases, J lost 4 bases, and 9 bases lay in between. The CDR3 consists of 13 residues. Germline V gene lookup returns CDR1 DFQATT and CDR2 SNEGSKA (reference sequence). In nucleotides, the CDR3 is TGCAGTGCTAGAGACAGGTTCGGAGAGACCCAGTACTTC. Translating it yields CSARDRFGETQYF.

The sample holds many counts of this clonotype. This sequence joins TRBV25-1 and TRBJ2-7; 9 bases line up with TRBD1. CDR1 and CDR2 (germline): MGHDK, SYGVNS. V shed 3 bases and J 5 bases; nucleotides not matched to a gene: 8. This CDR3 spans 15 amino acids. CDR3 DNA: TGTGCCAGCAGTGATAGGGGGGACAGGGTCGACGAGCAGTACTTC. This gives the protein CASSDRGDRVDEQYF.

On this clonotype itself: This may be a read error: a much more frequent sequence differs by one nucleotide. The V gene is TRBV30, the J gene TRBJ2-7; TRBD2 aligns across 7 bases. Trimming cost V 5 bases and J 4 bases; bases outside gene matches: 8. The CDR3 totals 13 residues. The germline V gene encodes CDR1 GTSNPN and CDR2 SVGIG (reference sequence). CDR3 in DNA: TGTGCCTGGCCTACGCTAGCGGCATACGAGCAGTACTTC. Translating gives CAWPTLAAYEQYF.